This TCR beta chain was identified in a study of shared clonotypes between healthy human individuals. TCRdb's copy holds only in-frame clones and misses some; the assay was immunoSEQ multiplex PCR. The sample shows roughly 2,000,000 clones, about 93% of them seen only once. V lost 6 bases to trimming and J lost 3 bases, with 11 bases between them. The CDR3 sequence is 14 residues long. Looked up from germline, CDR1 is LNHDA and CDR2 is SQIVND (reference sequence). Positively selected for CCR7, the CD45RO-negative cells used as naive CD8 cells excluded terminally differentiated effector memory CD45RA+ cells.

The sequenced material came from naive CD8+ T cells from PBMCs. The gene calls are TRBV19 and TRBJ1-4; TRBD1 is a possible D gene (6 bases). This clonotype was obtained from a man aged 18 to 29 in good health. Some clones in this sample may be carry-over from other donors' samples. In DNA, the CDR3 is TGTGCCAGTAGCACAGGGTTAGCTAATGAAAAACTGTTTTTT. Translating it yields CASSTGLANEKLFF.